This T cell receptor (beta chain) appears in the sequencing data of a study of T cell responses to AZD1222 COVID-19 vaccine. On the study more broadly: Second-dose intervals near 4 or 12 weeks were combined. Overall study findings and caveats: Clonal diversity was possibly underestimated, and white British individuals and females predominated among donors. Spike-spanning, vaccine-associated CD4 TCRs were dominant at 160-218 and 743-854. No repertoire was sampled before or during the peak T cell response, only after it.

A word on this clone: Antigen specificity is unknown.

Per germline, CDR1 SGHAT and CDR2 FQNNGV. There are 19 residues in the CDR3. V was clipped by 2 bases and J by 4 bases; unmatched bases: 16. TCRdb keeps only in-frame clones here, not all; method: immunoSEQ multiplex PCR. The sample has under 150,000 clones, 85% to 95% seen once; the top ten hold 5.4%. This clonotype was sampled from an adult in good health. The source material was peripheral blood, sampled on day 0 of AZD1222 vaccination. The rearrangement links TRBV11-2 to TRBJ2-5; 10 bases are a match to TRBD1. The CDR3 nucleotides are TGTGCCAGCAGCTTACCGGGGACAGGGGCGCCCGGTGGTGGAGAGACCCAGTACTTC. As protein: CASSLPGTGAPGGGETQYF.